This TCR beta chain was retrieved from a study of beta chain features in type 1 diabetes. For the study at large: Similarity in age, gender and cell yields was seen between patients and healthy donors. Notes on the study in general: All four CD4+ subsets of Type 1 diabetes patients contained TCRB CDR3s that were moderately but significantly shorter. Researchers reported that naive, central memory and Treg TCRB repertoires appeared more similar in patients than in healthy donors.

Cell sorting via CD45RO/CCR7/CD25/CD127/CD95/CD27 was performed to obtain CD4+ naive, central memory, regulatory and stem cell-like memory cells. On this clone: Its antigen is as yet unknown.

This CDR3 has 16 residues. V trimming: 4 bases; J trimming: 7 bases; junction bases outside the gene matches: 9. CDR1 MNHEY and CDR2 SVGAGI come from the germline V gene. TCRB transcripts that were expressed got sequenced, as all of the isolated RNA had been reverse transcribed. Some clones are missing from TCRdb's copy, which holds only in-frame ones; the method was immunoSEQ multiplex PCR. The sample gives about 180,000 clones, around an eighth of which show up once; approximately 0.64% is in the top ten. Input material: central memory CD4+ T cells from blood. The TCR was taken from a woman between 18 and 30 years old in good health. The genes are TRBV6-5 and TRBJ2-1; 11 nucleotides agree with TRBD2. The CDR3 loop reads CASSLGTSGYGNEQFF. DNA of the CDR3: TGTGCCAGCAGTTTAGGGACTAGCGGCTATGGGAATGAGCAGTTCTTC.